This passage covers 18 T cell receptor beta chains from one sample sequenced in a study of blood T cell repertoires in COVID-19 (TCRdb year 2020). Library preparation was by the immunoSEQ multiplex PCR assay. TCRdb stores this immuneACCESS table with in-frame sequences only. Part of the clones is absent; in the studies checked, under half of the shortfall reflects unresolved V genes, and no reason is known for the rest. Across this sample there are fewer than 250,000 clones, with around 90% seen only once. The ten largest clones take up less than 5.5% of the sample. Sequenced input: peripheral blood. The source of these receptors is a human donor in a cohort sampled during active COVID-19.

The CDR3 sequence: CASSLAGGPGEQYF. CDR3 in DNA: TGTGCCAGCAGCTTAGCGGGAGGGCCGGGAGAGCAGTACTTC. V usage is TRBV7-6 and J usage is TRBJ2-7; the match to TRBD2 covers 7 bases. Germline V gene lookup returns CDR1 SGHVS and CDR2 FNYEAQ. V shed 0 bases, J shed 7 bases, and the junction held 6 bases outside the gene matches. The length of the CDR3 is 14 residues.

The chain recombines TRBV24-1 with TRBJ2-7; possible D gene TRBD1, 5 bases. Trimming removed 5 bases at V and 7 bases at J, with 14 bases between. Germline values: CDR1 KGHDR, CDR2 SFDVKD. This CDR3 spans 13 amino acids. This CDR3 reads CATSASGSGEQYF. The CDR3, as DNA: TGTGCCACCAGTGCTTCAGGGTCGGGTGAGCAGTACTTC.

The rearrangement joins TRBV19 to TRBJ1-3; TRBD1 is a possible D gene (5 bases). The CDR3 extends over 15 amino acids. Germline loops: CDR1 LNHDA, CDR2 SQIVND (reference sequence). The V and J ends lost 4 bases and 0 bases respectively, with 10 bases between them. The CDR3 loop reads CASSTGLYSGNTIYF. CDR3 DNA: TGTGCCAGTAGTACGGGACTCTACTCTGGAAACACCATATATTTT.

This clone was observed a few times. This chain joins TRBV5-4 and TRBJ2-3, with 7 bases lining up with TRBD2. Germline trimming cut 3 bases from V and 1 base from J; bases unmatched to any gene: 2. CDR3 size: 14 residues. From germline, CDR1 is SGHNT and CDR2 YYREEE (reference sequence). As DNA, the CDR3 is TGTGCCAGCAGCTACCGGGGGGGCACAGATACGCAGTATTTT. This translates into CASSYRGGTDTQYF.

This clone was observed a few times. The chain employs TRBV7-2 and TRBJ2-4; D might be TRBD2 (5 bases). The CDR3 is made up of 13 amino acids. Trimming left V 5 bases short and J 8 bases short, with 13 bases between. CDR1 and CDR2 (germline): SGHTA, FQGNSA. CDR3 DNA: TGTGCCAGCAGCACCGGGAACTTGGACATTCAGTACTTC. Amino acids: CASSTGNLDIQYF.

V gene TRBV4-3 combines with J gene TRBJ2-1; TRBD2 aligns across 8 bases. The CDR3 extends over 16 amino acids. After removal of 3 bases from V and 7 bases from J, the junction contained 11 bases not matched to a gene. Germline-derived CDR1 and CDR2 are LGHNA and YSLEER. The CDR3 coding sequence is TGCGCCAGCAGCCACTTCTCCGGGACTAGAAGTAATGAGCAGTTCTTC. Its protein is CASSHFSGTRSNEQFF.

This rearrangement joins TRBV29-1 to TRBJ1-1; the D gene is possibly TRBD1 (6 bases). V lost 6 bases to trimming and J lost 4 bases, with 12 bases between them. The germline V gene encodes CDR1 SQVTM and CDR2 ANQGSEA. The CDR3 contains 12 residues. DNA of the CDR3: TGCAGCGTGGAACAGGGTGGCACTGAAGCTTTCTTT. This encodes CSVEQGGTEAFF.

V usage is TRBV5-1 and J usage is TRBJ2-2, with 10 bases matching TRBD2. The length of the CDR3 is 17 residues. V shed 0 bases and J 5 bases; nucleotides not matched to a gene: 7. Germline V gives CDR1 SGHRS, CDR2 YFSETQ. The DNA for the CDR3 is TGCGCCAGCAGCTTGGGTGCTAGCGGGAGAGGGACCGGGGAGCTGTTTTTT. It translates to CASSLGASGRGTGELFF. Looking up the rest from reference TRBV5-1 and TRBJ2-2 gives the full variable domain: KAGVTQTPRYLIKTRGQQVTLSCSPISGHRSVSWYQQTPGQGLQFLFEYFSETQRNKGNFPGRFSGRQFSNSRSEMNVSTLELGDSALYLCASSLGASGRGTGELFFGEGSRLTVL.

The chain uses TRBV15 and TRBJ2-5, with a possible D match to TRBD2 (6 bases). The CDR3 contains 15 residues. The V gene lost 5 bases and the J gene lost 2 bases, with 15 bases spanning the gap. Per the germline V gene, CDR1 is LNHNV and CDR2 is YYDKDF (reference sequence). This CDR3 reads CATSRGTPPQETQYF. DNA of the CDR3: TGTGCCACCAGCCGCGGGACTCCGCCTCAAGAGACCCAGTACTTC.

The rearrangement uses TRBV2 and TRBJ1-4, with 7 bases aligning to TRBD1. Germline V gives CDR1 SNHLY, CDR2 FYNNEI. V trimming: 4 bases; J trimming: 0 bases; junction bases outside the gene matches: 5. The CDR3 consists of 16 residues. This CDR3 is CASSGGTGATNEKLFF. The CDR3 DNA is TGTGCCAGCAGTGGAGGAACAGGGGCAACTAATGAAAAACTGTTTTTT.

This sequence joins TRBV14 and TRBJ2-7; 7 bases agree with TRBD1. Germline lookup yields CDR1 SGHDN and CDR2 FVKESK. The CDR3 totals 17 residues. V dropped 1 base and J dropped 2; count of bases not matched to a gene: 11. Here the CDR3 reads CASSQGERGQVTYEQYF. The CDR3, as DNA: TGTGCCAGCAGCCAAGGGGAACGTGGACAGGTGACCTACGAGCAGTACTTC.

The chain uses TRBV28 and TRBJ2-5, with 10 bases lining up with TRBD2. V lost 5 bases and J lost 4; bases outside the gene matches: 4. The CDR3 runs 14 residues. Germline CDR1 and CDR2: MDHEN and SYDVKM. The CDR3 loop is CASSSGRARETQYF. In nucleotides, the CDR3 is TGTGCCAGCAGTAGCGGGAGGGCCCGAGAGACCCAGTACTTC.

The chain joins TRBV3-1 (or the pseudogene TRBV3-2) to TRBJ2-6, with a weak D call TRBD1 (5 bases). This CDR3 spans 18 amino acids. CDR1 LGHDT and CDR2 YNNKEL come from the germline V gene (reference sequence). V lost 2 bases, J lost 1 base, and 15 bases lay in between. This CDR3 is CASSQIPGRGSGANVLTF. The CDR3 DNA sequence: TGTGCCAGCAGCCAAATACCAGGGCGAGGTTCTGGGGCCAACGTCCTGACTTTC.

The chain has TRBV12-5 and TRBJ1-1; TRBD1 agrees at 8 bases. CDR1 and CDR2 from the germline V gene are LGHNT and FRNRAP. V shed 2 bases, J shed 3 bases, and the junction held 2 bases outside the gene matches. There are 14 residues in the CDR3. CDR3 amino acids: CASGLTGGYTEAFF. In nucleotides, the CDR3 is TGTGCTAGTGGTTTGACAGGGGGGTACACTGAAGCTTTCTTT.

V and J are TRBV11-2 and TRBJ2-1, with 10 bases identical to TRBD2. Trimming took 5 bases from V and 8 from J; bases not matched to a gene: 12. CDR1 and CDR2 (germline): SGHAT, FQNNGV. The CDR3 is made up of 16 amino acids. CDR3 in amino acids: CASSALAGEVWDEQFF. For the CDR3, the DNA is TGTGCCAGCAGCGCCCTAGCGGGAGAAGTCTGGGATGAGCAGTTCTTC.

The rearrangement uses TRBV4-3 and TRBJ2-7, with 9 bases matching TRBD2. V trimming: 0 bases; J trimming: 2 bases; junction bases outside the gene matches: 11. The V gene's germline CDR1 is LGHNA and CDR2 YSLEER. CDR3 length: 18 amino acids. The CDR3 here is CASSQDGLGPSGTYEQYF. CDR3 coding DNA: TGCGCCAGCAGCCAAGATGGGTTGGGTCCTAGCGGGACCTACGAGCAGTACTTC.

This clone was recorded once. DNA of the CDR3: TGTGCCAGCAGTTACTCGGGGGCCCAAGAGACCCAGTACTTC. Its translation: CASSYSGAQETQYF. The chain carries TRBV6-5 and TRBJ2-5; D may be TRBD1 (6 bases). Germline CDR1 and CDR2: MNHEY and SVGAGI. V dropped 0 bases and J dropped 1 base, with 6 bases sitting between them. The CDR3 sequence is 14 residues long.

V usage is TRBV7-9 and J usage is TRBJ1-1; 7 positions agree with TRBD1. CDR3 length equals 14 residues. Germline V gene lookup returns CDR1 SEHNR and CDR2 FQNEAQ (reference sequence). Germline trimming cut 5 bases from V and 5 bases from J; bases unmatched to any gene: 8. CDR3 sequence (DNA): TGTGCCAGCAGCCGCGACAGGGTGAGGACTGAAGCTTTCTTT. Translating gives CASSRDRVRTEAFF.